Only a few counts were recorded for the clone carrying this T cell receptor (beta chain). Trimming removed 0 bases from V and 8 bases from J; junction bases left unmatched: 13. The germline CDR1 and CDR2 sequences are LGHNA and YSLEER. This CDR3 has 17 residues. This record belongs to a study of T-cell memory formation after mild COVID-19. TCRdb reprocessed the 5' RACE reads via MiXCR and lists one record per CDR3 protein. The sample lists approximately 500,000 distinct CDR3 sequences, about 23% occurring once. The V and J genes are TRBV4-3 and TRBJ2-1; 7 nucleotides line up with TRBD1. The source is an adult woman who had mild COVID-19 (a few samples of this study predate the infection). Cell type and time point are not known. The source material was PBMCs or a T cell subset sorted from them (not recorded which). The CDR3 DNA is TGCGCCAGCAGCCAAGACCCCGACAGGGTCTTTAGAGATGAGCAGTTCTTC. Translating gives CASSQDPDRVFRDEQFF.